The present T cell receptor beta chain was sequenced within a study of blood T cell repertoires in COVID-19. Study overall: Italy, Spain and the United States were the sources of the convalescent and acute COVID-19 samples.

Per germline, CDR1 LNHNV and CDR2 YYDKDF (reference sequence). This CDR3 has 18 amino acids. V lost 0 bases, J lost 10 bases, and 25 bases lay in between. Assay: immunoSEQ multiplex PCR; the TCRdb copy retains only in-frame clones and omits some. The sample includes around 140,000 clones, 88% of them seen just once. This rearrangement joins TRBV15 to TRBJ2-4; D is possibly TRBD2 (5 bases). The specimen sequenced was peripheral blood. This TCR came from a man between 65 and 85 years old with active COVID-19. The CDR3: CATSRDSTPREGSKIQYF. CDR3 in DNA: TGTGCCACCAGCAGAGATTCCACCCCCCGAGAGGGCTCGAAGATTCAGTACTTC.